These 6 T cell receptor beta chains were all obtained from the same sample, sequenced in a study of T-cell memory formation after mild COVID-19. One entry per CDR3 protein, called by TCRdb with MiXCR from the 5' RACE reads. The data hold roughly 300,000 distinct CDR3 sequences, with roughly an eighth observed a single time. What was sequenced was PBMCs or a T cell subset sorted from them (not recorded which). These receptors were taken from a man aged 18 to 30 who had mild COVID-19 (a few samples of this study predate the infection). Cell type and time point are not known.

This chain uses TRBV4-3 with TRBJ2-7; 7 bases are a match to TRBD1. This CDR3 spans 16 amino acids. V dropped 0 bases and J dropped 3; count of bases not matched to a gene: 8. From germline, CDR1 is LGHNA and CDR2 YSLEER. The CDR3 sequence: CASSQDQAGGIYEQYF. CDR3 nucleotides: TGCGCCAGCAGCCAAGATCAAGCAGGGGGAATCTACGAGCAGTACTTC.

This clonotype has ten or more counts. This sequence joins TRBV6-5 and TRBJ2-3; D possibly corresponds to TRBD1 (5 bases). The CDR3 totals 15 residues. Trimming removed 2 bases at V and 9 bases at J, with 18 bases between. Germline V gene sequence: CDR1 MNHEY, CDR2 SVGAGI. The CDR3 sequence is CASSYALPRTGTQYF. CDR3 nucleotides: TGTGCCAGCAGTTACGCTCTACCTAGAACAGGCACGCAGTATTTT.

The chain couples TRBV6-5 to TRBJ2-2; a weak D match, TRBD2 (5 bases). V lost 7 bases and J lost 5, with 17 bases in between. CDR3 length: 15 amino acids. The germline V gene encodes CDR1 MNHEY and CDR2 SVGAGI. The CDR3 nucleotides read TGTGCCAGCACCCTATTCGGACTGGGGACCGGGGAGCTGTTTTTT. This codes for CASTLFGLGTGELFF.

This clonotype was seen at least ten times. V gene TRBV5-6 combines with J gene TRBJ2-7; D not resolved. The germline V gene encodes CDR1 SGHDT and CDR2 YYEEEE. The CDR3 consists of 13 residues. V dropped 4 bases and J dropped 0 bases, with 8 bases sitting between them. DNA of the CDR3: TGTGCCAGCAGCGGGGTAGACTCCTACGAGCAGTACGTC. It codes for CASSGVDSYEQYV.

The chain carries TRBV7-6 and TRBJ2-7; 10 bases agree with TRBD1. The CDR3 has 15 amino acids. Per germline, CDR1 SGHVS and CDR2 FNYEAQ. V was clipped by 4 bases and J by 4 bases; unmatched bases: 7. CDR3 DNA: TGTGCCAGCAGCTCCCGGGACAGGGGTGTGTACGAGCAGTACTTC. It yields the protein CASSSRDRGVYEQYF.

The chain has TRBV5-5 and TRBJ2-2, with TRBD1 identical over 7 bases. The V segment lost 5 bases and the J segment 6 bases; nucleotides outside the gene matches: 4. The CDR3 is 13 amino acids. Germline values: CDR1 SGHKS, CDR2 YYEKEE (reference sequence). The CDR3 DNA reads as TGTGCCAGCAGGTTGACAGGGTCCGGGGAGCTGTTTTTT. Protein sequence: CASRLTGSGELFF.